This record covers a single T cell receptor (beta chain). The antigen is unknown. CDR1 and CDR2 (germline): MDHEN, SYDVKM. V lost 8 bases, J lost 3 bases, and 8 bases stayed unmatched. This CDR3 is 14 amino acids long. The sample belongs to a study of PD-1 blockade in classical Hodgkin lymphoma. Patients all relapsed after autologous stem cell transplantation, and there was variation in brentuximab vedotin exposure. Method: immunoSEQ multiplex PCR; TCRdb's copy keeps in-frame clones and lacks some. The profile covers about 41,000 clones, with around 83% appearing a single time and about 6% taken by the ten largest. Study results and caveats: The study reported lower baseline TCR diversity in newly diagnosed patients than in healthy donors. The authors excluded patients who started nivolumab under 1 year after ASCT. Still unresolved is the cause of the repertoire differences, which may be disease activity or prior therapy. By C4D1, diversity of CD4+ TCRs had risen significantly, whereas that of CD8+ TCRs had not.

This sequence originates from a human donor with classical Hodgkin lymphoma. Sequences were derived from peripheral blood mononuclear cells (PBMCs), sampled before the second cycle of nivolumab. The chain employs TRBV28 and TRBJ2-7; 9 bases match TRBD1. CDR3 sequence (DNA): TGTGCCAGCGGTCTCCCGGGACAGGGCTACGAGCAGTACTTC. It translates to CASGLPGQGYEQYF.